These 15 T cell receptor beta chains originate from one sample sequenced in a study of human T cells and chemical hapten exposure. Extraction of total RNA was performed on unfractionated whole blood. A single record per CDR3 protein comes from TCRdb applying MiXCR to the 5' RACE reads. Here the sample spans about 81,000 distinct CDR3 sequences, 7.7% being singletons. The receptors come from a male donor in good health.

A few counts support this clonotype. For the CDR3, the DNA is TGTGCCAGCAGCTTAGACTGGCGCGACACTGAAGCTTTCTTT. This codes for CASSLDWRDTEAFF. V gene TRBV7-9 combines with J gene TRBJ1-1; D is unresolved. Trimming stripped 1 base from V and 3 bases from J, with 9 bases between. The CDR3 has 14 amino acids. Germline V CDR1 and CDR2: SEHNR, FQNEAQ (reference sequence). Drawing the rest from reference TRBV7-9 and TRBJ1-1, the complete variable domain is DTGVSQNPRHKITKRGQNVTFRCDPISEHNRLYWYRQTLGQGPEFLTYFQNEAQLEKSRLLSDRFSAERPKGSFSTLEIQRTEQGDSAMYLCASSLDWRDTEAFFGQGTRLTVV.

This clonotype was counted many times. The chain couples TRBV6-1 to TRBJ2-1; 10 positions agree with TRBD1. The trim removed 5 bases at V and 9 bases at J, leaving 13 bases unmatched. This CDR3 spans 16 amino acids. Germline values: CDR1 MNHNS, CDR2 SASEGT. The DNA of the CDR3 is TGTGCCAGCAGTCGCCAGTCACGGGACAGGGGAGGTGAGCAGTTCTTC. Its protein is CASSRQSRDRGGEQFF.

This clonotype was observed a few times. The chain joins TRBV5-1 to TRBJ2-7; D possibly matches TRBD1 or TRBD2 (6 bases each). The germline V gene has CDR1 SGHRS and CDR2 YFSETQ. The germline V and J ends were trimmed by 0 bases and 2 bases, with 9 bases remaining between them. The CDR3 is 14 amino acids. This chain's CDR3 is CASSLAGDTYEQYF. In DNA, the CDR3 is TGCGCCAGCAGCTTGGCGGGGGACACCTACGAGCAGTACTTC.

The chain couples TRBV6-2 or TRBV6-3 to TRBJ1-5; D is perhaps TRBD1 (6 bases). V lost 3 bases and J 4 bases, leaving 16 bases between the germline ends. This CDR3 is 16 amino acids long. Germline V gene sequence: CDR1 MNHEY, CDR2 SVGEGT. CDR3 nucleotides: TGTGCCAGCAGTTATTATTACGGACAGATTAATCAGCCCCAGCATTTT. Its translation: CASSYYYGQINQPQHF.

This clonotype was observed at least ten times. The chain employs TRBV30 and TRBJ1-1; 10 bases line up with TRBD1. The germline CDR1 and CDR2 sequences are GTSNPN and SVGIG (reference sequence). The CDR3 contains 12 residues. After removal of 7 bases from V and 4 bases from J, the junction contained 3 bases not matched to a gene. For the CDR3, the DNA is TGTGCCTCCCGGACAGGGGGCACTGAAGCTTTCTTT. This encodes CASRTGGTEAFF.

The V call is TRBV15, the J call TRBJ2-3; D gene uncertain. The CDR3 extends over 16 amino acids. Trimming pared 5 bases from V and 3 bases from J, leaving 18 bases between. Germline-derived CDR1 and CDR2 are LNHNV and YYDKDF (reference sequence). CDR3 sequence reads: CATSARLDGRTDTQYF. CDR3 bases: TGTGCCACCAGCGCAAGATTGGATGGACGTACAGATACGCAGTATTTT.

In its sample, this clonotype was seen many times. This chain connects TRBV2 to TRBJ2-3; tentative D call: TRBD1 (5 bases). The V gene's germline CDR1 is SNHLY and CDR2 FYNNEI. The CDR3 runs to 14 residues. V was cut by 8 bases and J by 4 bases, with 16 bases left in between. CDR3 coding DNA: TGTGCCAGCTCGGTACAGGCCCTGCCAGATACGCAGTATTTT. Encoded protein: CASSVQALPDTQYF.

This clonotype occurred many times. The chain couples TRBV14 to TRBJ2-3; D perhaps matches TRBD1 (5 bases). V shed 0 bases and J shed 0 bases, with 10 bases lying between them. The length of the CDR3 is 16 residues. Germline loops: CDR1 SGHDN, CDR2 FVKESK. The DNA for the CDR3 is TGTGCCAGCAGCCAAGAGCAGGGCCCTAGCACAGATACGCAGTATTTT. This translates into CASSQEQGPSTDTQYF.

CDR3 sequence (DNA): TGCAGCGTTGAAGCTTATACAGGGGGCGAGACCTACGAGCAGTACTTC. Its translation: CSVEAYTGGETYEQYF. The chain carries TRBV29-1 and TRBJ2-7, with 9 bases fitting TRBD1. Germline CDR1 is SQVTM and CDR2 is ANQGSEA. The CDR3 spans 16 residues. The trim removed 1 base at V and 2 bases at J, leaving 9 bases unmatched.

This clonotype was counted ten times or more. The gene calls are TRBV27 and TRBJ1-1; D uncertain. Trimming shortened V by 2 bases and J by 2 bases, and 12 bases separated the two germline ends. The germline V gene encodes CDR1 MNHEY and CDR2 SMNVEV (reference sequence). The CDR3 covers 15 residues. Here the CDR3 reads CASSLNPDTNTEAFF. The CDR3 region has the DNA TGTGCCAGCAGTTTAAATCCAGACACCAACACTGAAGCTTTCTTT.

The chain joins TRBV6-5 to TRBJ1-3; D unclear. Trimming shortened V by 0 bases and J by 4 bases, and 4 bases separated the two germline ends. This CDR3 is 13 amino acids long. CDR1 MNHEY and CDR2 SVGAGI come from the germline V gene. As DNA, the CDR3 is TGTGCCAGCAGTTACTCCGACGGAAACACCATATATTTT. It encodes CASSYSDGNTIYF.

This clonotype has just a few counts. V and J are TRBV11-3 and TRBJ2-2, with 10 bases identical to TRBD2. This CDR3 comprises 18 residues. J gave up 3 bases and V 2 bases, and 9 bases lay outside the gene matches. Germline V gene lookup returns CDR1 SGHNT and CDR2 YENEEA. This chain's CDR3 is CASSLIPGTSAYTGELFF. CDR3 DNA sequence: TGTGCCAGCAGCTTAATCCCCGGGACTAGCGCTTACACCGGGGAGCTGTTTTTT.

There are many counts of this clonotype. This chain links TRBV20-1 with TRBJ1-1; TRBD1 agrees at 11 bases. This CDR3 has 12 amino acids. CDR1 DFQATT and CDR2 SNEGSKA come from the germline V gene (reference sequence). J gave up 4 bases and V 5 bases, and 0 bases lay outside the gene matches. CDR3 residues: CSAGQGATEAFF. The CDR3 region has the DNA TGCAGTGCTGGACAGGGGGCCACTGAAGCTTTCTTT.

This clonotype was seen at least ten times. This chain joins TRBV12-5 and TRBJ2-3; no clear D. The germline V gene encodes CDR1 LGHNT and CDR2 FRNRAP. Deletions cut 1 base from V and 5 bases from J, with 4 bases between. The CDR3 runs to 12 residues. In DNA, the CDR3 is TGTGCTAGTGGTTTGGATGTAGATACGCAGTATTTT. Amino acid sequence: CASGLDVDTQYF.

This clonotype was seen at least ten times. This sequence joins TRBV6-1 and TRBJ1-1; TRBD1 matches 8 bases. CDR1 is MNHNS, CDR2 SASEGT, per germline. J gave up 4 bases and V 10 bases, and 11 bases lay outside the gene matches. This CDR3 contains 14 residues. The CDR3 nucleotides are TGTGCCATCTCACCGACAGGGGCCTTCACTGAAGCTTTCTTT. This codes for CAISPTGAFTEAFF.